In its sample, the clone carrying this T cell receptor (beta chain) was seen many times. Its antigen is unidentified. The data stem from a study of blood T cells in healthy people across ages. Regarding the study as a whole: Since the PBMCs were unsorted, naive and antigen-experienced cells could not be conclusively compared.

Germline V gene sequence: CDR1 SQVTM, CDR2 ANQGSEA. The CDR3 covers 12 residues. Trimming took 7 bases from V and 6 from J, leaving 13 bases between them. Primed by a sample-barcoded 5' primer and a J-beta primer mix, a second PCR proceeded for 7 to 11 cycles. TCRdb ran MiXCR on the 5' RACE reads and lists one entry per CDR3 protein. The data hold 1.5 million to 2 million distinct CDR3 sequences, with about 28% observed a single time. This receptor was identified in a woman in her 30s in good health. V and J are TRBV29-1 and TRBJ2-1; D is uncertain. The material sequenced was blood. As DNA, the CDR3 is TGCAGCGCCCTCCGACACACCAATGAGCAGTTCTTC. Amino acids: CSALRHTNEQFF.